These 24 T cell receptor beta chains originate from one sample sequenced in a study of OX40 agonist ivuxolimab in advanced cancers. Clones were read by immunoSEQ multiplex PCR, and TCRdb kept only the in-frame ones, dropping some. The data contain around 93,000 clones, around nine tenths of them singletons. The sequencing used CD4+ or CD8+ T cells sorted from blood, collected in a trial of the OX40 agonist ivuxolimab. Receptors were obtained from an adult with an advanced solid tumor such as melanoma, head and neck, liver or kidney cancer.

The chain combines TRBV5-1 with TRBJ1-2, with TRBD1 identical over 7 bases. The trim removed 4 bases at V and 2 bases at J, leaving 8 bases unmatched. Germline lookup yields CDR1 SGHRS and CDR2 YFSETQ. There are 15 residues in the CDR3. CDR3: CASSREGADNYGYTF. The CDR3 nucleotides are TGCGCCAGCAGCAGAGAGGGGGCGGACAACTATGGCTACACCTTC. Looking up the rest from reference TRBV5-1 and TRBJ1-2 gives the full variable domain: KAGVTQTPRYLIKTRGQQVTLSCSPISGHRSVSWYQQTPGQGLQFLFEYFSETQRNKGNFPGRFSGRQFSNSRSEMNVSTLELGDSALYLCASSREGADNYGYTFGSGTRLTVV.

The CDR3 DNA follows: TGTGCCAGCAGCTTAGTCCTAGCGGGAGGTTGGGAGCAGTACTTC. Translation gives CASSLVLAGGWEQYF. V gene TRBV11-2 combines with J gene TRBJ2-7; 11 nucleotides match TRBD2. The V segment lost 1 base and the J segment 7 bases; nucleotides outside the gene matches: 6. The CDR3 contains 15 residues. Germline V CDR1 and CDR2: SGHAT, FQNNGV.

This clone was counted between two and nine times. The rearrangement joins TRBV19 to TRBJ2-7, with D perhaps being TRBD1 or TRBD2 (5 bases each). The germline V and J ends were trimmed by 4 bases and 2 bases, with 12 bases remaining between them. The CDR3 length is 14 residues. The germline V gene encodes CDR1 LNHDA and CDR2 SQIVND (reference sequence). The CDR3 DNA reads TGTGCCAGTAGTAGCGGGCCCAGGGCCTACGAGCAGTACTTC. Residues: CASSSGPRAYEQYF.

This clone was picked up a small number of times. This chain links TRBV4-1 with TRBJ1-6; no clear D gene. From germline, CDR1 is MGHRA and CDR2 YSYEKL. Trimming pared 0 bases from V and 5 bases from J, leaving 2 bases between. The CDR3 loop spans 13 amino acids. CDR3 protein: CASSQDHNSPLHF. CDR3 nucleotides: TGCGCCAGCAGCCAAGATCATAATTCACCCCTCCACTTT.

The V gene is TRBV19, the J gene TRBJ2-2, with D tentatively TRBD2 (6 bases). V lost 10 bases and J lost 6, with 24 bases in between. In germline, CDR1 is LNHDA, CDR2 SQIVND (reference sequence). This CDR3 comprises 16 residues. This chain's CDR3 is CATLGGGARLAGELFF. The CDR3 DNA follows: TGTGCCACTCTCGGGGGTGGGGCTCGGTTGGCCGGGGAGCTGTTTTTT.

V is TRBV4-2 and J is TRBJ2-3, with 9 bases lining up with TRBD2. Germline V gene sequence: CDR1 LGHNA, CDR2 YNFKEQ. Trimming at V came to 5 bases and at J to 2 bases, leaving 8 bases not matched to a gene. This CDR3 spans 16 amino acids. CDR3 loop: CASSAGTSPSTDTQYF. The CDR3 nucleotides read TGTGCCAGCAGCGCCGGGACTAGCCCATCCACAGATACGCAGTATTTT.

The rearrangement links TRBV2 to TRBJ1-2; D gene uncertain. Trimming cost V 3 bases and J 1 base, with 9 bases left between them. Per the germline V gene, CDR1 is SNHLY and CDR2 is FYNNEI. The CDR3 runs 14 residues. CDR3 protein: CASSDDRRNYGYTF. CDR3 bases: TGTGCCAGCAGTGACGACCGACGTAACTATGGCTACACCTTC.

The chain has TRBV7-6 and TRBJ1-5; D is undetermined. Trimming pared 2 bases from V and 0 bases from J, leaving 2 bases between. The CDR3 is 13 residues long. In germline, CDR1 is SGHVS, CDR2 FNYEAQ. The DNA of the CDR3 is TGTGCCAGCAGCTTACATAGCAATCAGCCCCAGCATTTT. It encodes CASSLHSNQPQHF. The variable domain in full, completed from reference TRBV7-6 and TRBJ1-5, reads GAGVSQSPRYKVTKRGQDVALRCDPISGHVSLYWYRQALGQGPEFLTYFNYEAQQDKSGLPNDRFSAERPEGSISTLTIQRTEQRDSAMYRCASSLHSNQPQHFGDGTRLSIL.

The gene calls are TRBV7-2 and TRBJ2-1; tentative D call: TRBD2 (7 bases). Trimming removed 7 bases from V and 0 bases from J, with 10 bases in between. CDR3 length equals 14 residues. Germline V CDR1 and CDR2: SGHTA, FQGNSA. CDR3 region: CASKGGLSYNEQFF. For the CDR3, the DNA is TGTGCCAGCAAGGGGGGGCTCTCCTACAATGAGCAGTTCTTC.

This chain links TRBV5-1 with TRBJ2-5; a weak D match, TRBD2 (7 bases). The V gene's germline CDR1 is SGHRS and CDR2 YFSETQ. The length of the CDR3 is 16 residues. Trimming removed 4 bases at V and 3 bases at J, with 19 bases between. This CDR3 reads CASSLSVGGGEETQYF. The CDR3 DNA sequence: TGCGCCAGCAGCCTCTCGGTGGGGGGGGGCGAAGAGACCCAGTACTTC.

The chain joins TRBV2 to TRBJ2-7; 11 nucleotides match TRBD1. CDR1 and CDR2 from the germline V gene are SNHLY and FYNNEI. J lost 0 bases, V lost 7 bases, and 5 bases had no gene match. The CDR3 consists of 15 residues. The CDR3 is CASNRGQGVSYEQYF. CDR3 coding DNA: TGTGCCAGCAATAGGGGACAGGGGGTCTCCTACGAGCAGTACTTC.

As to this clone: A read error may explain this, as a much larger clone is one base away. The rearrangement links TRBV11-3 to TRBJ2-1; D ambiguous. The V and J ends lost 5 bases and 4 bases respectively, with 3 bases between them. This CDR3 spans 11 amino acids. Looked up from germline, CDR1 is SGHNT and CDR2 is YENEEA. The CDR3 reads CASSIYNEQFF. CDR3 nucleotides: TGTGCCAGCAGCATTTACAATGAGCAGTTCTTC.

CDR3 sequence: CASRYRVNTEAFF. DNA of the CDR3: TGTGCCAGCCGGTACAGGGTAAACACTGAAGCTTTCTTT. The chain combines TRBV2 with TRBJ1-1; D perhaps matches TRBD1 (6 bases). The germline V gene encodes CDR1 SNHLY and CDR2 FYNNEI. Trimming cost V 8 bases and J 2 bases, with 12 bases left between them. This CDR3 has 13 residues. The full variable domain, its missing parts supplied by reference TRBV2 and TRBJ1-1, is EPEVTQTPSHQVTQMGQEVILRCVPISNHLYFYWYRQILGQKVEFLVSFYNNEISEKSEIFDDQFSVERPDGSNFTLKIRSTKLEDSAMYFCASRYRVNTEAFFGQGTRLTVV.

The V call is TRBV30, the J call TRBJ1-2, with D possibly being TRBD1 (5 bases). V was pared by 4 bases and J by 10 bases, with 22 bases between. From germline, CDR1 is GTSNPN and CDR2 SVGIG (reference sequence). This CDR3 contains 14 residues. This CDR3 reads CAWNPPRGTFSYTF. The CDR3 nucleotides are TGTGCCTGGAACCCCCCCCGGGGGACGTTTTCCTACACCTTC. The variable domain in full, completed from reference TRBV30 and TRBJ1-2, reads SQTIHQWPATLVQPVGSPLSLECTVEGTSNPNLYWYRQAAGRGLQLLFYSVGIGQISSEVPQNLSASRPQDRQFILSSKKLLLSDSGFYLCAWNPPRGTFSYTFGSGTRLTVV.

The V gene is TRBV10-3, the J gene TRBJ1-3; unclear D gene. The CDR3 loop spans 14 amino acids. Germline CDR1 and CDR2: ENHRY and SYGVKD. The V end lost 10 bases, the J end lost 0 bases, and 13 bases lay between the germline ends. The CDR3, as DNA: TGTGCCACCCGGACGGACTACTCTGGAAACACCATATATTTT. The encoded protein is CATRTDYSGNTIYF.

The chain carries TRBV30 and TRBJ1-2; possible D gene TRBD1, 5 bases. In germline, CDR1 is GTSNPN, CDR2 SVGIG (reference sequence). Between the trimmed V and J ends, which lost 0 bases and 4 bases, there was a span of 9 bases. The CDR3 sequence is 13 residues long. CDR3 sequence: CAWSVQRGYGYTF. The DNA of the CDR3 is TGTGCCTGGAGTGTACAAAGGGGCTATGGCTACACCTTC.

V usage is TRBV20-1 and J usage is TRBJ1-2, with D unclear. The germline V gene encodes CDR1 DFQATT and CDR2 SNEGSKA (reference sequence). The V and J ends lost 5 bases and 6 bases respectively, with 10 bases between them. CDR3 length: 11 residues. CDR3 nucleotide sequence: TGCAGTGCTCAATACCTAAATGGCTACACCTTC. Amino acid sequence: CSAQYLNGYTF.

The sample holds one count of this clone. The chain is built from TRBV5-1 and TRBJ1-1, with D maybe TRBD1 (6 bases). CDR3 length equals 14 residues. Deletions cut 4 bases from V and 0 bases from J, with 10 bases between. Germline V gives CDR1 SGHRS, CDR2 YFSETQ. CDR3 residues: CASSADSVNTEAFF. As DNA, the CDR3 is TGCGCCAGCAGCGCGGACAGTGTGAACACTGAAGCTTTCTTT. The full variable domain, in which reference TRBV5-1 and TRBJ1-1 provide the parts outside the CDR3, is KAGVTQTPRYLIKTRGQQVTLSCSPISGHRSVSWYQQTPGQGLQFLFEYFSETQRNKGNFPGRFSGRQFSNSRSEMNVSTLELGDSALYLCASSADSVNTEAFFGQGTRLTVV.

The chain has TRBV5-1 and TRBJ1-2; TRBD1 matches 10 bases. J was trimmed by 5 bases and V by 5 bases; bases with no gene match: 12. This CDR3 has 16 amino acids. Germline CDR1 and CDR2: SGHRS and YFSETQ. In nucleotides, the CDR3 is TGCGCCAGCAGAATACCAGGGGGACAGGGGAGTTATGGCTACACCTTC. Translating it yields CASRIPGGQGSYGYTF.

The V call is TRBV7-9, the J call TRBJ2-5, with TRBD2 matching over 11 bases. The CDR3 has 16 residues. The trim removed 5 bases at V and 5 bases at J, leaving 10 bases unmatched. Germline V CDR1 and CDR2: SEHNR, FQNEAQ (reference sequence). The CDR3 DNA is TGTGCCAGCAGCCCCCCCGGACTAGCGGGCCCGGAGACCCAGTACTTC. Its protein product is CASSPPGLAGPETQYF.

This chain connects TRBV19 to TRBJ1-1, with TRBD1 matching 9 bases. This CDR3 is built from 16 residues. The germline CDR1 and CDR2 sequences are LNHDA and SQIVND (reference sequence). V was pared by 5 bases and J by 1 base, with 8 bases of the junction left unmatched. The CDR3 DNA follows: TGTGCCAGTAGTGGGGGGACAGGGAGGAGGAACACTGAAGCTTTCTTT. Protein sequence: CASSGGTGRRNTEAFF.

The chain recombines TRBV5-1 with TRBJ2-6; maybe TRBD2 (5 bases). Per germline, CDR1 SGHRS and CDR2 YFSETQ. The CDR3 sequence is 18 residues long. The germline V and J ends were trimmed by 0 bases and 0 bases, with 13 bases remaining between them. Here the CDR3 DNA reads TGCGCCAGCAGCTTGGGGGCTATCGGGATCTCTGGGGCCAACGTCCTGACTTTC. Translating it yields CASSLGAIGISGANVLTF. The full variable domain, in which reference TRBV5-1 and TRBJ2-6 provide the parts outside the CDR3, is KAGVTQTPRYLIKTRGQQVTLSCSPISGHRSVSWYQQTPGQGLQFLFEYFSETQRNKGNFPGRFSGRQFSNSRSEMNVSTLELGDSALYLCASSLGAIGISGANVLTFGAGSRLTVL.

The chain combines TRBV9 with TRBJ2-3; 7 nucleotides agree with TRBD2. The CDR3 runs to 14 residues. Per the germline V gene, CDR1 is SGDLS and CDR2 is YYNGEE. The trim removed 4 bases at V and 5 bases at J, leaving 7 bases unmatched. This CDR3 is CASSPRRERDTQYF. The CDR3, as DNA: TGTGCCAGCAGCCCCCGGCGGGAGCGAGATACGCAGTATTTT.

The V gene is TRBV7-8, the J gene TRBJ2-1; D might be TRBD2 (5 bases). This CDR3 region has 15 residues. Trimming pared 5 bases from V and 0 bases from J, leaving 11 bases between. The V gene's germline CDR1 is SGHVS and CDR2 FQNEAQ. This CDR3 reads CASSLSGSSYNEQFF. The DNA of the CDR3 is TGTGCCAGCAGCCTCAGCGGCAGCTCCTACAATGAGCAGTTCTTC.